The source of this TCR beta chain is a study of CD8 T cells in Susac syndrome. The CDR3 has 14 amino acids. V dropped 8 bases and J dropped 3; count of bases not matched to a gene: 7. Germline V gene sequence: CDR1 LNHDA, CDR2 SQIVND (reference sequence). Reverse transcription of roughly 0.5 to 1 ug RNA was carried out with random hexamers. The amplification used immunoSEQ multiplex PCR on TCR beta CDR3; it spanned 54 Vbeta and 13 Jbeta. TCRdb fed the immunoSEQ multiplex PCR reads into MiXCR, producing one record per CDR3 protein. The sample includes more than 150,000 distinct CDR3 sequences, roughly 94% of them seen just once.

The sequencing input was CD4+ T cells from PBMCs. This clonotype originated in a human donor in good health. The chain carries TRBV19 and TRBJ1-5; 7 nucleotides align to TRBD1. This CDR3 is CASWGTELNQPQHF. CDR3 nucleotide sequence: TGTGCCAGTTGGGGGACAGAGCTCAATCAGCCCCAGCATTTT.